Sequencing of this TCR beta chain was carried out in a study of blood T cells in healthy people across ages. PCR was performed a second time for about 7 to 11 cycles using a sample-barcoded 5' primer and a J-beta primer mix. TCRdb re-derived calls from the 5' RACE reads in MiXCR, one entry per CDR3 protein. The sample comprises 1 million to 1.2 million distinct CDR3 sequences, 35% to 40% of which are singletons, and under 15% rests with the top ten. The TCR comes from a man aged 18-30 years in good health. Source material: blood.

The CDR3 region has the DNA TGTGCCACCAGTGATGCTGACGGGAGGGGGAATGAGCAGTTCTTC. Protein sequence: CATSDADGRGNEQFF. The chain couples TRBV24-1 to TRBJ2-1; 8 bases fit TRBD2. J gave up 7 bases and V 3 bases, and 7 bases lay outside the gene matches. The CDR3 is 15 residues long. Germline CDR1 is KGHDR and CDR2 is SFDVKD.